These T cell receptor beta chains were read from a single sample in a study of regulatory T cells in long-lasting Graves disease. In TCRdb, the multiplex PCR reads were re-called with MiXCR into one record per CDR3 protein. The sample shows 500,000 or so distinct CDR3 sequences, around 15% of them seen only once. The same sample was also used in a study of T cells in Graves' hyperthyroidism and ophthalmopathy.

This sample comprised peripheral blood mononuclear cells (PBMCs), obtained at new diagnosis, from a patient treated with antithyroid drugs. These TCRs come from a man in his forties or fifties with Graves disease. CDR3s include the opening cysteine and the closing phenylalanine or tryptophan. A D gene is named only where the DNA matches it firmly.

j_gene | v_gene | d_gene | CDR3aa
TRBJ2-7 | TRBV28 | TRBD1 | CASRSLQGGTYEQYF
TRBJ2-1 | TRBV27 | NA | CASSLSDSHPYNEQFF
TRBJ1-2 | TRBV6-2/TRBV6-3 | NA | CASSYTPGPTNGYTF
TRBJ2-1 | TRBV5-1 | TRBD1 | CASSQFTGTGRDEQFF
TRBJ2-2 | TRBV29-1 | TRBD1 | CSVPNDRGGGELFF
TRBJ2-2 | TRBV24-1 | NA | CATSDPRLPRTGKNTGELFF
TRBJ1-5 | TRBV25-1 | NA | CASSPRSGASNQPQHF
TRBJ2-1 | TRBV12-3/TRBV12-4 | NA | CASSRGGEQFF
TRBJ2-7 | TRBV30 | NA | CAWSVRWSGSQPYEQYF
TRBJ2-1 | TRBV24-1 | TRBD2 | CATSAETSGTSYNEQFF
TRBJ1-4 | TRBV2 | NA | CASSERGFRNEKLFF
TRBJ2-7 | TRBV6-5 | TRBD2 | CASSYGGGYYEQYF